The 15 T cell receptor beta chains reported below all come from one sample, sequenced in a study of T cells in Graves' hyperthyroidism and ophthalmopathy. Amplified TCR beta CDR3 regions derived from RNA transcripts. Primed by the HTBI set, a first-round RT-PCR was run on the TCR CDR3. Using its own MiXCR run on the multiplex PCR reads, TCRdb lists one record per CDR3 protein. The sample lists about 720,000 distinct CDR3 sequences; about 17% were seen once. The sequencing input was blood. The receptors originated from a man between 18 and 29 years old with Graves' hyperthyroidism.

The rearrangement uses TRBV28 and TRBJ2-7; 8 nucleotides match TRBD1. The germline CDR1 and CDR2 sequences are MDHEN and SYDVKM. This CDR3 has 15 amino acids. Trimming cost V 4 bases and J 3 bases; bases outside gene matches: 8. CDR3 region: CASSSSGTGNYEQYF. The CDR3 DNA reads as TGTGCCAGCAGTTCCTCAGGGACAGGAAACTACGAGCAGTACTTC.

The sample holds many counts of this clonotype. The rearrangement links TRBV12-3 or TRBV12-4 to TRBJ1-5; D unresolved. This CDR3 contains 14 residues. Deletions cut 1 base from V and 7 bases from J, with 11 bases between. The DNA for the CDR3 is TGTGCCAGCAGTTTAGTTCCGGCTGGCCAGCCCCAGCATTTT. It yields the protein CASSLVPAGQPQHF.

The rearrangement joins TRBV9 to TRBJ2-3, with D hard to call. This CDR3 has 16 amino acids. Per the germline V gene, CDR1 is SGDLS and CDR2 is YYNGEE. Deletions cut 1 base from V and 2 bases from J, with 14 bases between. CDR3 nucleotide sequence: TGTGCCAGCAGCGTATCGGCGTTACTCGTCACAGATACGCAGTATTTT. Protein sequence: CASSVSALLVTDTQYF.

This clonotype has ten or more counts. The CDR3 region is CASSEDGRDFSNYGYTF. CDR3 in DNA: TGTGCCAGCAGTGAAGATGGCAGGGATTTTTCTAACTATGGCTACACCTTC. The J gene is TRBJ1-2, the V gene TRBV2; maybe TRBD1 (5 bases). CDR3 size: 17 residues. V was cut by 1 base and J by 0 bases, with 15 bases left in between. From germline, CDR1 is SNHLY and CDR2 FYNNEI.

The sample holds many counts of this clonotype. The CDR3 loop is CAISEYSAARENEQYF. CDR3 sequence (DNA): TGTGCCATCAGTGAGTACAGTGCGGCCAGGGAGAACGAGCAGTACTTC. The genes are TRBV10-3 and TRBJ2-7, with D perhaps given as TRBD1 or TRBD2 (5 bases each). V lost 1 base to trimming and J lost 5 bases, with 18 bases between them. CDR3 length equals 16 residues. Per the germline V gene, CDR1 is ENHRY and CDR2 is SYGVKD.

This clonotype was counted only a few times. This chain connects TRBV7-2 to TRBJ2-3; D call uncertain. Germline lookup yields CDR1 SGHTA and CDR2 FQGNSA. V lost 3 bases to trimming and J lost 2 bases, with 12 bases between them. This CDR3 has 15 residues. In DNA form, the CDR3 reads TGTGCCAGCAGCTTGTCCCGCAGCCACACAGATACGCAGTATTTT. The encoded protein is CASSLSRSHTDTQYF.

This clonotype was seen ten or more times. V is TRBV30 and J is TRBJ1-2; 7 nucleotides agree with TRBD1. Germline CDR1 GTSNPN, CDR2 SVGIG (reference sequence). This CDR3 contains 14 residues. The V gene end was trimmed by 1 base and the J gene end by 6 bases; junction bases not matched to a gene: 8. In DNA, the CDR3 is TGTGCCTGGAGTGACCCCGGGACAGCCGATGGCTACACCTTC. It codes for CAWSDPGTADGYTF.

There are many counts of this clonotype. The chain links TRBV27 to TRBJ2-7; tentatively, D is TRBD2 (6 bases). The CDR3 loop spans 16 amino acids. The germline V gene encodes CDR1 MNHEY and CDR2 SMNVEV (reference sequence). V was cut by 1 base and J by 0 bases, with 13 bases left in between. The CDR3 sequence: CASSLYRAGLSYEQYF. The CDR3 region has the DNA TGTGCCAGCAGTTTATACCGAGCGGGTCTCTCCTACGAGCAGTACTTC.

This chain links TRBV12-5 with TRBJ2-1; a possible D gene is TRBD2 (5 bases). The V end was cut by 1 base, the J end by 6 bases, with 10 bases between. The CDR3 is 14 residues long. Per germline, CDR1 LGHNT and CDR2 FRNRAP. As DNA, the CDR3 is TGTGCTAGTGGTTTGGCGCCAGGAGGCAATGAGCAGTTCTTC. As protein: CASGLAPGGNEQFF.

This rearrangement joins TRBV7-9 to TRBJ2-7; perhaps TRBD2 as D (5 bases). Germline V gene sequence: CDR1 SEHNR, CDR2 FQNEAQ (reference sequence). Trimming stripped 6 bases from V and 3 bases from J, with 18 bases between. CDR3 length: 15 residues. The CDR3 here is CASRAGNTDFYEQYF. The CDR3, as DNA: TGTGCCAGCAGAGCCGGGAACACCGATTTCTACGAGCAGTACTTC.

This clonotype was found a few times. Its ends do not fully match the called genes, so a read error is possible. The chain has TRBV12-3 or TRBV12-4 and TRBJ1-3, with unresolved D. The CDR3 spans 13 residues. The CDR3 is CASSLDIVATIYF. CDR3 coding DNA: TGTGCCAGCAGCTTAGACATAGTAGCCACCATATATTTT.

This sequence joins TRBV7-9 and TRBJ1-1, with a tentative D call TRBD1 (6 bases). The V and J ends lost 4 bases and 4 bases respectively, with 16 bases between them. There are 15 residues in the CDR3. Germline lookup yields CDR1 SEHNR and CDR2 FQNEAQ (reference sequence). The DNA for the CDR3 is TGTGCCAGCAGCTCCTTGAGGGGGTTGTCCACTGAAGCTTTCTTT. Translating it yields CASSSLRGLSTEAFF.

This clonotype was observed many times. The CDR3: CASTPSGGLTEAFF. In DNA, the CDR3 is TGTGCCAGCACTCCTTCGGGGGGGCTCACTGAAGCTTTCTTT. This rearrangement joins TRBV27 to TRBJ1-1, with D possibly being TRBD1 (6 bases). CDR3 length: 14 amino acids. The germline V gene has CDR1 MNHEY and CDR2 SMNVEV (reference sequence). The ends were cut back, 7 bases at V and 4 bases at J, with 16 bases in the middle.

This clonotype was counted at least ten times. The chain has TRBV7-3 and TRBJ1-1, with no clear D. Trimming cost V 0 bases and J 3 bases, with 14 bases left between them. This CDR3 has 16 amino acids. Germline V gene lookup returns CDR1 SGHTA and CDR2 FQGTGA. CDR3 in amino acids: CASSLTGSMTDTEAFF. CDR3 DNA: TGTGCCAGCAGCTTAACGGGGTCCATGACTGACACTGAAGCTTTCTTT.

This sequence joins TRBV6-2 or TRBV6-3 and TRBJ2-7, with 8 bases identical to TRBD1. V shed 0 bases and J 6 bases; nucleotides not matched to a gene: 7. The germline gives CDR1 MNHEY, CDR2 SVGEGT. The CDR3 is 15 amino acids. In DNA form, the CDR3 reads TGTGCCAGCAGTTACTCGTCGGACAGGGAGCGCGAGCAGTACTTC. It encodes CASSYSSDREREQYF.